A single sample is the source of the 3 T cell receptor beta chains below, sequenced in a study of CD4 and CD8 cells across lung adenocarcinoma regions. Using its own MiXCR run on the PCR reads, TCRdb lists one record per CDR3 protein. The table has 5,500 to 8,500 distinct CDR3 sequences, around 51% seen once. Sequenced input: CD8+ T cells from the center of a lung tumor. The receptors derive from a male donor with lung adenocarcinoma. The CD4 and CD8 labels of this study may be unreliable.

V is TRBV6-1 and J is TRBJ2-5; no reliable D call. V was pared by 9 bases and J by 11 bases, with 28 bases between. Germline V lookup: CDR1 MNHNS, CDR2 SASEGT. The length of the CDR3 is 15 residues. The chain's CDR3 is CASKDQALGPVEQYF. CDR3 sequence (DNA): TGTGCCAGTAAAGACCAAGCCCTCGGACCGGTGGAGCAGTACTTC.

The chain has TRBV10-1 and TRBJ2-1, with TRBD2 as a possible D gene (6 bases). The J call may be wrong; the DNA end is better matched by TRBJ2-5. This CDR3 region has 13 residues. Germline V gene lookup returns CDR1 WNHNN and CDR2 SYGVQD (reference sequence). The CDR3 DNA is TGCGCCAGCAGTAACACCCGGGGGGAGACCCAGTACTTC. Translation: CASSNTRGETQYF.

By sample share, this clonotype is medium-sized. The chain couples TRBV6-1 to TRBJ2-1; D gene ambiguous. Germline V gene data show CDR1 as MNHNS and CDR2 as SASEGT. This CDR3 is built from 16 residues. The germline V and J ends were trimmed by 4 bases and 0 bases, with 13 bases remaining between them. The CDR3 bases are TGTGCCAGCAGTGGGCGAGGTCCAAGCTCCTACAATGAGCAGTTCTTC. This encodes CASSGRGPSSYNEQFF.